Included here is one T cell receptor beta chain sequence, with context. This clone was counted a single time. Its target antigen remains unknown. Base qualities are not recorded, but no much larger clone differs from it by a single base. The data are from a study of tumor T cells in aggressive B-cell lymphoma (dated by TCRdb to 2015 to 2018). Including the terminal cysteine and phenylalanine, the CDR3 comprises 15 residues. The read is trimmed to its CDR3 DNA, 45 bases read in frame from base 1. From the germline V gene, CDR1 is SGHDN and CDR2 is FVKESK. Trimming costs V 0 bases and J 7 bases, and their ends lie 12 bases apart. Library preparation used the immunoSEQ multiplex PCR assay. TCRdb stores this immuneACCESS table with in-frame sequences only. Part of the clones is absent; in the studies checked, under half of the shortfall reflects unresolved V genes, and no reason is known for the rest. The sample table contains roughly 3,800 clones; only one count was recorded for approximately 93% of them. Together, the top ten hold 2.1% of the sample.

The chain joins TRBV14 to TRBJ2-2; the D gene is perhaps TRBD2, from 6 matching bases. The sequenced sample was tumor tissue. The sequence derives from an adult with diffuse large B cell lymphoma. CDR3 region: CASSQDYHGGGELFF. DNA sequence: TGTGCCAGCAGCCAAGATTACCACGGGGGCGGGGAGCTGTTTTTT.